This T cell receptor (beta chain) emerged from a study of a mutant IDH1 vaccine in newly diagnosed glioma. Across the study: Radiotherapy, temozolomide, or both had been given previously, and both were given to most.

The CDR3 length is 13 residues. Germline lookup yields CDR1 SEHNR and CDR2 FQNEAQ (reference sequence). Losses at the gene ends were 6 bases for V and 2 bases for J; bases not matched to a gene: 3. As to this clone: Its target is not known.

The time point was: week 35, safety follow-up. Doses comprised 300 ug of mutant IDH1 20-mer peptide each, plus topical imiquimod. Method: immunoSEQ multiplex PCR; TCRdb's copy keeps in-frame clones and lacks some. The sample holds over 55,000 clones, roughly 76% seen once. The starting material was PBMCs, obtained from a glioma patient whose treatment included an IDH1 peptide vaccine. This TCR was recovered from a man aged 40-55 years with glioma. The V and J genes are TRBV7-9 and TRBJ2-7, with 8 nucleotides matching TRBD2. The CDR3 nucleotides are TGTGCCAGCAGTGCGGGGGGCACCTACGAGCAGTACTTC. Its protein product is CASSAGGTYEQYF.